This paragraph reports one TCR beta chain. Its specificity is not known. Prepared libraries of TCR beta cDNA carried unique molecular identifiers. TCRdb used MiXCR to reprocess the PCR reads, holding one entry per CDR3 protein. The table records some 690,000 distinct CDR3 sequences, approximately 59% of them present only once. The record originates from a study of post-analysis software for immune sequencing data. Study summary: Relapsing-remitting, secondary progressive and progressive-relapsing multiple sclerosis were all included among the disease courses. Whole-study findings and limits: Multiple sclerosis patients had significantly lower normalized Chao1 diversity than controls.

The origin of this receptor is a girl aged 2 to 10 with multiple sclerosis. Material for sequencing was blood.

The CDR3 protein is CASSRTSVSYEQYF. CDR3 coding DNA: TGTGCCAGCAGCCGGACATCCGTGTCCTACGAGCAGTACTTC. This chain connects TRBV6-2 or TRBV6-3 to TRBJ2-7, with D possibly TRBD1 on 5 matching bases. V gave up 6 bases and J gave up 1 base, with 13 bases separating them. There are 14 residues in the CDR3. Germline lookup yields CDR1 MNHEY and CDR2 SVGEGT.